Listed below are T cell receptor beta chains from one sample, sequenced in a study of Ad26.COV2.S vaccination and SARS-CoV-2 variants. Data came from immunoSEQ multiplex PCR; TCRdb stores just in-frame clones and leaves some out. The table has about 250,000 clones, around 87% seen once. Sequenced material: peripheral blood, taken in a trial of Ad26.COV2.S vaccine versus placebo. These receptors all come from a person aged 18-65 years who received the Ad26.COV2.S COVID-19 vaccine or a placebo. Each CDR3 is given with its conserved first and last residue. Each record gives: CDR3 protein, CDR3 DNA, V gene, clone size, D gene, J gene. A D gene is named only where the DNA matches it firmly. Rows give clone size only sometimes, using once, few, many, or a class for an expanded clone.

cdr3_aa: CATKGRETHNEQFF
cdr3_nt: TGTGCCACAAAGGGGCGGGAGACCCACAATGAGCAGTTCTTC
v_call: TRBV21-1
clone_size: -
d_call: -
j_call: TRBJ2-1

cdr3_aa: CASSFAQALNTGELFF
cdr3_nt: TGCGCCAGCAGCTTCGCACAGGCCCTAAACACCGGGGAGCTGTTTTTT
v_call: TRBV5-1
clone_size: -
d_call: -
j_call: TRBJ2-2

cdr3_aa: CASSITDYSGNTIYF
cdr3_nt: TGTGCCAGTAGTATTACGGACTACTCTGGAAACACCATATATTTT
v_call: TRBV19
clone_size: -
d_call: -
j_call: TRBJ1-3

cdr3_aa: CASSLEEGFEAFF
cdr3_nt: TGTGCCAGCAGCTTAGAAGAGGGGTTTGAAGCTTTCTTT
v_call: TRBV7-9
clone_size: -
d_call: -
j_call: TRBJ1-1

cdr3_aa: CASSIGGLQYEQYF
cdr3_nt: TGTGCCAGTAGTATAGGGGGACTTCAGTACGAGCAGTACTTC
v_call: TRBV19
clone_size: -
d_call: -
j_call: TRBJ2-7

cdr3_aa: CAWSPGQSNEKLFF
cdr3_nt: TGTGCCTGGAGTCCGGGACAGAGCAATGAAAAACTGTTTTTT
v_call: TRBV30
clone_size: -
d_call: TRBD1
j_call: TRBJ1-4

cdr3_aa: CASSRLAGGYNEQFF
cdr3_nt: TGTGCCAGCTCTCGACTAGCGGGGGGCTACAATGAGCAGTTCTTC
v_call: TRBV18
clone_size: -
d_call: TRBD2
j_call: TRBJ2-1

cdr3_aa: CASSLRDSPYNEQFF
cdr3_nt: TGTGCCAGCAGTTTGAGAGACTCTCCCTACAATGAGCAGTTCTTC
v_call: TRBV28
clone_size: -
d_call: -
j_call: TRBJ2-1

cdr3_aa: CASSQDRTSAQETQYF
cdr3_nt: TGCGCCAGCAGCCAAGATCGGACTAGCGCACAAGAGACCCAGTACTTC
v_call: TRBV4-1
clone_size: once
d_call: TRBD2
j_call: TRBJ2-5

cdr3_aa: CASSGPSGGSEKLFF
cdr3_nt: TGTGCCAGCAGTGGCCCCTCAGGCGGTAGTGAAAAACTGTTTTTT
v_call: TRBV28
clone_size: -
d_call: -
j_call: TRBJ1-4

cdr3_aa: CASSLDGIIDNEQYF
cdr3_nt: TGTGCCAGCAGCTTAGATGGGATAATCGATAACGAGCAGTACTTC
v_call: TRBV7-8
clone_size: -
d_call: -
j_call: TRBJ2-7

cdr3_aa: CASSIQSTGELFF
cdr3_nt: TGTGCCAGCAGCATACAGAGCACCGGGGAGCTGTTTTTT
v_call: TRBV12-3/TRBV12-4
clone_size: -
d_call: -
j_call: TRBJ2-2

cdr3_aa: CASSDSGATNEKLFF
cdr3_nt: TGTGCCAGCAGTGACTCGGGAGCAACTAATGAAAAACTGTTTTTT
v_call: TRBV6-4
clone_size: -
d_call: -
j_call: TRBJ1-4

cdr3_aa: CASSSPSQAGGYEQYF
cdr3_nt: TGTGCCAGCAGTTCCCCCTCCCAAGCGGGAGGTTACGAGCAGTACTTC
v_call: TRBV27
clone_size: -
d_call: TRBD2
j_call: TRBJ2-7

cdr3_aa: CASSQLRGGLGTDTQYF
cdr3_nt: TGTGCCAGCAGTCAACTTAGGGGCGGCCTCGGGACAGATACGCAGTATTTT
v_call: TRBV27
clone_size: -
d_call: -
j_call: TRBJ2-3

cdr3_aa: CASSLLRPSGRAGEQYF
cdr3_nt: TGTGCCAGCAGTCTCCTCCGGCCTAGCGGGAGGGCCGGGGAGCAGTACTTC
v_call: TRBV27
clone_size: once
d_call: TRBD2
j_call: TRBJ2-7

cdr3_aa: CASSRGQGRKDTQYF
cdr3_nt: TGTGCCAGCAGCCGCGGACAGGGGAGAAAAGATACGCAGTATTTT
v_call: TRBV11-3
clone_size: once
d_call: TRBD1
j_call: TRBJ2-3

cdr3_aa: CASSPYTGTANTEAFF
cdr3_nt: TGTGCCAGCTCACCGTATACCGGGACAGCGAACACTGAAGCTTTCTTT
v_call: TRBV18
clone_size: -
d_call: TRBD1
j_call: TRBJ1-1

cdr3_aa: CASSQDRPSGVGERETQYF
cdr3_nt: TGCGCCAGCAGCCAAGATCGGCCTAGCGGGGTGGGGGAGCGAGAGACCCAGTACTTC
v_call: TRBV4-1
clone_size: -
d_call: TRBD2
j_call: TRBJ2-5

cdr3_aa: CASRRHGETQYF
cdr3_nt: TGTGCCAGCAGGAGACATGGGGAGACCCAGTACTTC
v_call: TRBV3-1/TRBV3-2
clone_size: -
d_call: -
j_call: TRBJ2-5

cdr3_aa: CASSHRPGQGFAGELFF
cdr3_nt: TGCGCCAGCAGCCACCGACCGGGACAGGGATTCGCCGGGGAGCTGTTTTTT
v_call: TRBV5-1
clone_size: -
d_call: TRBD1
j_call: TRBJ2-2

cdr3_aa: CAWSSNYEQYF
cdr3_nt: TGTGCCTGGAGTTCAAACTACGAGCAGTACTTC
v_call: TRBV30
clone_size: -
d_call: -
j_call: TRBJ2-7

cdr3_aa: CAWTRTGKEYSNQPQHF
cdr3_nt: TGTGCCTGGACCCGGACAGGGAAGGAGTATAGCAATCAGCCCCAGCATTTT
v_call: TRBV30
clone_size: -
d_call: TRBD1
j_call: TRBJ1-5

cdr3_aa: CASSPADRDWNEQFF
cdr3_nt: TGCGCCAGCAGCCCGGCCGACAGGGACTGGAATGAGCAGTTCTTC
v_call: TRBV5-1
clone_size: once
d_call: -
j_call: TRBJ2-1

cdr3_aa: CASSPGRTGIYEQYF
cdr3_nt: TGTGCCAGCTCACCAGGGCGGACAGGTATTTACGAGCAGTACTTC
v_call: TRBV18
clone_size: -
d_call: TRBD1
j_call: TRBJ2-7

cdr3_aa: CASSQESRVWNGYTF
cdr3_nt: TGCGCCAGCAGCCAAGAGTCCAGGGTGTGGAATGGCTACACCTTC
v_call: TRBV4-3
clone_size: few
d_call: -
j_call: TRBJ1-2

cdr3_aa: CATRSGTSGRSDTQYF
cdr3_nt: TGCGCCACCAGGTCGGGGACTAGCGGGAGATCAGATACGCAGTATTTT
v_call: TRBV10-1
clone_size: once
d_call: TRBD2
j_call: TRBJ2-3

cdr3_aa: CASSTGLGNSPLHF
cdr3_nt: TGTGCCAGCAGTACAGGTCTGGGTAATTCACCCCTCCACTTT
v_call: TRBV2
clone_size: -
d_call: -
j_call: TRBJ1-6

cdr3_aa: CASSLEQGWGFTAGYTF
cdr3_nt: TGTGCCAGCAGCTTAGAACAGGGTTGGGGTTTTACGGCTGGCTACACCTTC
v_call: TRBV7-2
clone_size: -
d_call: -
j_call: TRBJ1-2

cdr3_aa: CASSRLGNNSPLHF
cdr3_nt: TGTGCCAGCAGCCGCCTCGGTAATAATTCACCCCTCCACTTT
v_call: TRBV27
clone_size: -
d_call: -
j_call: TRBJ1-6

cdr3_aa: CASSREISHYGYTF
cdr3_nt: TGTGCCAGCAGTAGGGAAATCAGCCACTATGGCTACACCTTC
v_call: TRBV6-5
clone_size: -
d_call: -
j_call: TRBJ1-2

cdr3_aa: CASSPIGGLPPGNYGYTF
cdr3_nt: TGTGCCAGCTCACCGATTGGGGGGTTACCCCCCGGCAACTATGGCTACACCTTC
v_call: TRBV18
clone_size: -
d_call: -
j_call: TRBJ1-2

cdr3_aa: CASSQVRTSSAQYF
cdr3_nt: TGTGCCAGCAGCCAAGTTAGGACTAGTTCGGCCCAGTACTTC
v_call: TRBV3-1/TRBV3-2
clone_size: -
d_call: TRBD2
j_call: TRBJ2-5

cdr3_aa: CASKGGSSSEAFF
cdr3_nt: TGTGCCAGCAAGGGGGGTAGTTCTTCTGAAGCTTTCTTT
v_call: TRBV6-5
clone_size: once
d_call: -
j_call: TRBJ1-1

cdr3_aa: CASSLEGLAGVETQYF
cdr3_nt: TGCGCCAGCAGCTTGGAGGGACTAGCGGGAGTTGAGACCCAGTACTTC
v_call: TRBV5-1
clone_size: -
d_call: TRBD2
j_call: TRBJ2-5

cdr3_aa: CASSSPGLALGSYNEQFF
cdr3_nt: TGTGCCAGCAGCTCACCGGGACTAGCTTTGGGTTCCTACAATGAGCAGTTCTTC
v_call: TRBV5-4
clone_size: once
d_call: TRBD2
j_call: TRBJ2-1

cdr3_aa: CASSVAGDRTYEQYF
cdr3_nt: TGTGCCAGCAGCGTAGCTGGGGACAGGACCTACGAGCAGTACTTC
v_call: TRBV9
clone_size: -
d_call: TRBD1
j_call: TRBJ2-7

cdr3_aa: CASSLGPTGLGKGYTF
cdr3_nt: TGTGCCAGCAGCTTAGGTCCCACAGGGCTCGGGAAGGGCTACACCTTC
v_call: TRBV7-2
clone_size: -
d_call: -
j_call: TRBJ1-2

cdr3_aa: CAGRDRLTGNTIYF
cdr3_nt: TGTGCCGGCCGGGACAGATTGACTGGAAACACCATATATTTT
v_call: TRBV6-5
clone_size: -
d_call: TRBD1
j_call: TRBJ1-3

cdr3_aa: CASSFGTGFEEQYF
cdr3_nt: TGCGCCAGCAGCTTTGGGACAGGGTTTGAGGAGCAGTACTTC
v_call: TRBV5-1
clone_size: -
d_call: TRBD1
j_call: TRBJ2-7

cdr3_aa: CASSSADRRGKETQYF
cdr3_nt: TGTGCCAGCAGTTCCGCGGACAGGAGAGGAAAAGAGACCCAGTACTTC
v_call: TRBV6-5
clone_size: once
d_call: TRBD1
j_call: TRBJ2-5

cdr3_aa: CASSGGGRNQPQHF
cdr3_nt: TGCGCCAGCAGCGGAGGGGGTCGCAATCAGCCCCAGCATTTT
v_call: TRBV5-1
clone_size: -
d_call: -
j_call: TRBJ1-5

cdr3_aa: CASSPTPAPYYEQYF
cdr3_nt: TGTGCCAGCAGCCCGACTCCAGCCCCTTACTACGAGCAGTACTTC
v_call: TRBV7-6
clone_size: -
d_call: -
j_call: TRBJ2-7

cdr3_aa: CSALKDSTDTQYF
cdr3_nt: TGCAGCGCACTAAAGGACTCCACAGATACGCAGTATTTT
v_call: TRBV29-1
clone_size: -
d_call: -
j_call: TRBJ2-3

cdr3_aa: CASSPRDTGELFF
cdr3_nt: TGTGCCAGCTCACCAAGGGACACCGGGGAGCTGTTTTTT
v_call: TRBV18
clone_size: -
d_call: -
j_call: TRBJ2-2